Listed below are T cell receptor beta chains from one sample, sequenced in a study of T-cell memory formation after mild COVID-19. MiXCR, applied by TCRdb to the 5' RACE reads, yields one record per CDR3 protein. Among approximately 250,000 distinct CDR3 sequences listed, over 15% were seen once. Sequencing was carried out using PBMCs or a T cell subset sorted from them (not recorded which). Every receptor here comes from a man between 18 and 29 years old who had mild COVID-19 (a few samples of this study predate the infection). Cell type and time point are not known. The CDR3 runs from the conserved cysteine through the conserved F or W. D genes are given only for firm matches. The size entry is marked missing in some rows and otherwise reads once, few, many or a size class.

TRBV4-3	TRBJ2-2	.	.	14	TGCGCCAGCAGCCACGTGGGACGCTTAGGGGAGCTGTTTTTT	CASSHVGRLGELFF
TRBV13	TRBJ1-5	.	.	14	TGTGCCAGCAGCTTATCGACAGTTAATCAGCCCCAGCATTTT	CASSLSTVNQPQHF
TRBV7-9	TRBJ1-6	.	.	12	TGTGCCAGCAGCCCTCGAGATTCACCCCTCCACTTT	CASSPRDSPLHF
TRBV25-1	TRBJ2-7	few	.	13	TGTGCCAGCAGTGGGACAGTATTCTACGAGCAGTACTTC	CASSGTVFYEQYF
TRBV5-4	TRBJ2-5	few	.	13	TGTGCCAGCAGCCCACGGGGGTCAGAGACCCAGTACTTC	CASSPRGSETQYF
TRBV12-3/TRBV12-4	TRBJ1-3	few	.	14	TGTGCCAGCAGCCGCCGTAAGCAGAGAAACACCATATATTTT	CASSRRKQRNTIYF
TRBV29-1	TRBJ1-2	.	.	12	TGCAGCGTTGAAGCGGCAAATTATGGCTACACCTTC	CSVEAANYGYTF
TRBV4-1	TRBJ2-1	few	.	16	TGCGCCAGCAGTCAATCCCCGGGGGACGGATACAATGAGCAGTTCTTC	CASSQSPGDGYNEQFF
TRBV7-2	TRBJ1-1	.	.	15	TGTGCCAGCAGCTTTTTAACCCTCGGCGACACTGAAGCTTTCTTT	CASSFLTLGDTEAFF
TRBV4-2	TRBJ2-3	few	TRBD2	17	TGTGCCAGCAGCCAAGATAGAAGCGGGGGGCCCACAGATACGCAGTATTTT	CASSQDRSGGPTDTQYF
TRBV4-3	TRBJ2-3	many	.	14	TGCGCCAGCAGCCTAGACAGCCAAGCAGATACGCAGTATTTT	CASSLDSQADTQYF
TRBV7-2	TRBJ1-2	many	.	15	TGTGCCAGCAGCTTAGCGCGCAGCCATGCCTATGGCTACACCTTC	CASSLARSHAYGYTF
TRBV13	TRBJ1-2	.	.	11	TGTGCCAGCTTTGAAGGCGCTGGCTACACCTTC	CASFEGAGYTF
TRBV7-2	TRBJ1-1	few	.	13	TGTGCCAGCAGCCCCCGTCTGAGGACTGAAGCTTTCTTT	CASSPRLRTEAFF
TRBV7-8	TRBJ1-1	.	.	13	TGTGCCAGCAGGCCTACAGCGAACACTGAAGCTTTCTTT	CASRPTANTEAFF
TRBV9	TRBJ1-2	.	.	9	TGTGCCAGCAGCGTAGGGAACACCTTC	CASSVGNTF
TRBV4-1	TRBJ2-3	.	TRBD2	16	TGCGCCAGCAGCCGCCTTATAGCGGGGCAGACAGATACGCAGTATTTT	CASSRLIAGQTDTQYF
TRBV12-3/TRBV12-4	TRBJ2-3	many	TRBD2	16	TGTGCCAGCAGTTCGGGACTAGCGGGGTCCACAGATACGCAGTATTTT	CASSSGLAGSTDTQYF
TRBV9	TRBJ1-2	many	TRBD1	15	TGTGCCAGCAGCATGGGTCCGGGACAGACGTATGGCTACACCTTC	CASSMGPGQTYGYTF
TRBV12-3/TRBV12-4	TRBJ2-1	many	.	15	TGTGCCAGCAGTTATGGGGGTACCCACTACAATGAGCAGTTCTTC	CASSYGGTHYNEQFF
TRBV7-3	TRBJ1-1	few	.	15	TGTGCCAGCAGCTTAGTAGGGGCGCGGAACACTGAAGCTTTCTTT	CASSLVGARNTEAFF
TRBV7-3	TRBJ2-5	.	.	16	TGTGCCAGCAGCTTAGGGTCGCGGGGCGGTTCAGAGACCCAGTACTTC	CASSLGSRGGSETQYF
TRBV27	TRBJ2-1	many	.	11	TGTGCCAGCCGAAGGTACGATGAGCAGTTCTTC	CASRRYDEQFF
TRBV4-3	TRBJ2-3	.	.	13	TGCGCCAGCAGCCCTCGGAGTTCGGATACGCAGTATTTT	CASSPRSSDTQYF
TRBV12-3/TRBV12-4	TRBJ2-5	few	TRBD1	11	TGTGCCAGTCAGGGGGAAGAGACCCAGTACTTC	CASQGEETQYF
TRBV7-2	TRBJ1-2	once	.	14	TGTGCCAGCAGCTTAATTTACCGACCTGATGGCTACACCTTC	CASSLIYRPDGYTF